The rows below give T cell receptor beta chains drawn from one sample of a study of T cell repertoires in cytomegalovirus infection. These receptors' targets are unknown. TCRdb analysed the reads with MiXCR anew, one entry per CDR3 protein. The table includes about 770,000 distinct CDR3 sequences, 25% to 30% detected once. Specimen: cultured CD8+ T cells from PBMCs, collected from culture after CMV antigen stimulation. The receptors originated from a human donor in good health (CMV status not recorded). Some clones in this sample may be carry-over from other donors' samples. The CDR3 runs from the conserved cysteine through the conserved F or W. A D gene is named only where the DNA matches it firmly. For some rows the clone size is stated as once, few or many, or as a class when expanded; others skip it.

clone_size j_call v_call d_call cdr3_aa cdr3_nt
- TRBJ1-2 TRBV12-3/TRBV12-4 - CASSSGGDHGYTF TGTGCCAGCAGTTCCGGGGGGGACCATGGCTACACCTTC
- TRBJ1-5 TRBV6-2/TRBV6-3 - CASSYQPNQPQHF TGTGCCAGCAGTTACCAGCCCAATCAGCCCCAGCATTTT
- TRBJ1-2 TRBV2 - CASSDGGLGYGYTF TGTGCCAGCAGTGATGGGGGTTTAGGCTATGGCTACACCTTC
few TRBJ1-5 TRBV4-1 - CASSQDPISNQPQHF TGCGCCAGCAGCCAAGACCCGATTAGCAATCAGCCCCAGCATTTT
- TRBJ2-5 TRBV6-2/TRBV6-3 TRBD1 CASSFWTGREETQYF TGTGCCAGCAGCTTTTGGACAGGGCGAGAAGAGACCCAGTACTTC
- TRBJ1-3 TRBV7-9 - CASSSRPGPPTRSGNTIYF TGTGCCAGCAGCTCCAGACCCGGGCCCCCAACTCGATCTGGAAACACCATATATTTT
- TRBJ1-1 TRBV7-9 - CASSHAGYTEAFF TGTGCCAGCAGCCATGCAGGGTACACTGAAGCTTTCTTT
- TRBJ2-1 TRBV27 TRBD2 CASRFGGGNAIHEQFF TGTGCCAGCAGGTTTGGCGGGGGGAACGCTATTCATGAGCAGTTCTTC
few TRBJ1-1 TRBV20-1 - CSAGARGVNTEAFF TGCAGTGCTGGGGCGCGGGGGGTGAACACTGAAGCTTTCTTT
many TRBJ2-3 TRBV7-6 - CASSLAGSGDTQYF TGTGCCAGCAGCTTAGCTGGATCCGGGGATACGCAGTATTTT
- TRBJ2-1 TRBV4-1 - CASSQANFRNEQFF TGCGCCAGCAGCCAAGCGAATTTTCGCAATGAGCAGTTCTTC
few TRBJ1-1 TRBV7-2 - CASSLRGLHTEAFF TGTGCCAGCAGCTTACGAGGGTTGCACACTGAAGCTTTCTTT
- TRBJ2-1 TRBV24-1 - CATSDNKGGGNRHEQFF TGTGCCACCAGTGACAACAAGGGGGGAGGGAACAGGCATGAGCAGTTCTTC
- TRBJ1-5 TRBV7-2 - CASSLVISKGSNQPQHF TGTGCCAGCAGCTTAGTGATATCAAAAGGTAGCAATCAGCCCCAGCATTTT
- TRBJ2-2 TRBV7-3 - CASSLTLDPGELFF TGTGCCAGCAGCTTAACGTTGGATCCCGGGGAGCTGTTTTTT
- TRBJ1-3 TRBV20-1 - CSAIKDYSGNTIYF TGCAGTGCTATAAAGGACTACTCTGGAAACACCATATATTTT
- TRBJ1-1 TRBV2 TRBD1 CAGDRGRTEAFF TGTGCCGGAGACAGGGGGCGTACTGAAGCTTTCTTT
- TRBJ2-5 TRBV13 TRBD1 CASSGQGQGKETQYF TGTGCCAGCAGCGGGCAAGGACAGGGTAAAGAGACCCAGTACTTC
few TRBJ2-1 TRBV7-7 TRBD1 CASSPTEGQGAIWSYNEQFF TGTGCTAGCAGCCCCACGGAGGGACAGGGGGCCATATGGTCCTACAATGAGCAGTTCTTC
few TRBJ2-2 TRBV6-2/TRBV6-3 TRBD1 CASSYRGTERHGELFF TGTGCCAGCAGTTATAGGGGGACAGAGAGGCACGGGGAGCTGTTTTTT
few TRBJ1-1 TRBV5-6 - CASSFPSDRDTEAFF TGTGCCAGCAGCTTTCCGAGCGATCGGGACACTGAAGCTTTCTTT
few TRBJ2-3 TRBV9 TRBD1 CASSAQITGAQTDTQYF TGTGCCAGCAGCGCCCAAATTACAGGGGCCCAGACAGATACGCAGTATTTT